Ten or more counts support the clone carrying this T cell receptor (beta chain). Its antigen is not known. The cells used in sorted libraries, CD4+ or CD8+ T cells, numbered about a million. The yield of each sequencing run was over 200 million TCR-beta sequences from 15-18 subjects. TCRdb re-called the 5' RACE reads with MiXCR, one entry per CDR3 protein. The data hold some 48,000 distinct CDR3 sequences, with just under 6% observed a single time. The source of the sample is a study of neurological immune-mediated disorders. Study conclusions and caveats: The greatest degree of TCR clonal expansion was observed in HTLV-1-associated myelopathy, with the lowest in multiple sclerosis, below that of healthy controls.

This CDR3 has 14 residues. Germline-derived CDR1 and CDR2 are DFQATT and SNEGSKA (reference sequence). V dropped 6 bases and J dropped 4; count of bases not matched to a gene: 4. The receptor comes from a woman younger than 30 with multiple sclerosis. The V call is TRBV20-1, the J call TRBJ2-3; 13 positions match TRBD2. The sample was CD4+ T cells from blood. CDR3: CSARLAGGPDTQYF. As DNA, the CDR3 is TGCAGTGCGCGACTAGCGGGAGGCCCAGATACGCAGTATTTT.